This passage covers 2 T cell receptor beta chains from one sample sequenced in a study of T cell repertoires in ileal Crohn's disease (dated by TCRdb to about 2019). Read against the paper, the sample's time point label means: neoterminal ileum biopsy at postoperative endoscopy, about 6 months after surgery. Receptor libraries were prepared by the immunoSEQ multiplex PCR assay. The table comes from immuneACCESS by way of TCRdb, which keeps in-frame sequences with V and J called. Part of the clones is missing from these tables; in studies checked, under half for an unresolved V gene and the rest for unknown reasons. The sample contains about 60,000 clones, 85% to 90% of them found a single time. Of the sample, roughly 1.9% is held by the ten largest clones. What was sequenced was ileal tissue. The receptors originated from an adult with Crohn's disease.

This chain links TRBV10-2 with TRBJ2-2, with D possibly TRBD1 on 5 matching bases. Germline V CDR1 and CDR2: WSHSY, SAAADI. V was trimmed by 5 bases and J by 5 bases, leaving 18 bases between them. The CDR3 has 16 residues. CDR3 in amino acids: CASSQGVQEKTGELFF. The CDR3 bases are TGCGCCAGCAGTCAAGGGGTGCAGGAGAAGACCGGGGAGCTGTTTTTT.

This chain uses TRBV21-1 with TRBJ2-2; the table's D call TRBD2 went unverified against the DNA. TRBV21-1 is a recognized pseudogene. The CDR3 has 18 amino acids. The CDR3 DNA is TGTGCCAGCAGCAAATGGCCTTTGGCTAGCGGGGGAACCGGGGAGCTGTTTTTT. This gives the protein CASSKWPLASGGTGELFF.